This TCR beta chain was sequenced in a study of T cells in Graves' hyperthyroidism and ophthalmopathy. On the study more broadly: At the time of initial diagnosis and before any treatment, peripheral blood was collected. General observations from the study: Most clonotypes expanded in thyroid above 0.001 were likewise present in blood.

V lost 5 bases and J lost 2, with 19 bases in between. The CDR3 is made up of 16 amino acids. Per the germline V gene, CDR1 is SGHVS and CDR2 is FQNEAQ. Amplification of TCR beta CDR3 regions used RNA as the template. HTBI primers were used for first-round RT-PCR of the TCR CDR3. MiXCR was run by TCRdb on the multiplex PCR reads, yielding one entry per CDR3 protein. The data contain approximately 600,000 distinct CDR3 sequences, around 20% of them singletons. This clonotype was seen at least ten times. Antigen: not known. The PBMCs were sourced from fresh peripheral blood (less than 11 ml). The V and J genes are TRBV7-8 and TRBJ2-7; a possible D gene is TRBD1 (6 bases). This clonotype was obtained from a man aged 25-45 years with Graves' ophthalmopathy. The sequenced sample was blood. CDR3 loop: CASSGKSGDRAYEQYF. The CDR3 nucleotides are TGTGCCAGCAGCGGAAAGTCAGGGGACCGAGCCTACGAGCAGTACTTC.